This T cell receptor (beta chain) was sequenced in a study of shared clonotypes between healthy human individuals (dated by TCRdb to 2018 to 2020). Looking at the study overall: The cohort included three men and a couple of women between 18 and 49 years of age. Blood TCR repertoires of about 5 healthy adults were deeply sequenced to estimate repertoire size and the extent of clonotype sharing between individuals. Leukapheresis yielded between about 0.85 and 10 billion PBMCs per donor. Per donor, three plates each were used for CD4 naive and CD4 memory, two for CD8 naive, and one for CD8 memory. To increase sequencing depth and limit assay-specific biases, TCR repertoire library preparation and sequencing were carried out by different laboratories using diverse techniques. Overall results and qualifications from the work: Sampling was restricted to blood, and TCR repertoires in tissue are likely to differ from TCR repertoires in blood. About 5% of naive CD4, around 3.6% of naive CD8, around 2.3% of memory CD4, and roughly 0.4% of memory CD8 clonotypes were shared across a few donors. Compared with non-shared clonotypes, the clonotypes found in all four sorted-subset donors had higher generation probabilities. Pairwise subsampling indicated that sequencing depth was expected to affect the degree of clonotype sharing among donors. Even with the large sequencing depth, rarefaction of the sorted-subset datasets indicated that sequencing was incomplete. The small number of donors limited the genetic and exposure-history diversity represented. Naive subsets generally had larger estimated clonotype richness than memory subsets.

For this clone: It has no known antigen specificity. No much larger clone is present one base from it, and per-base qualities are unavailable.

TCR CDR3 regions were amplified from genomic DNA by multiplex PCR using the deep immunoSEQ assay. Extracted genomic DNA from each cell subset was distributed evenly across all wells of several immunoSEQ 96-well plates, and each plate was treated as a replicate. Each replicate PCR for sorted subsets received about 220 ng genomic DNA, equal to some 32,000 T cell genomes. The purified libraries were quantified using a Qubit 3.0 fluorometer, sized with a Bioanalyzer 2100, and then quantified again using the KAPA Library Quantification kit. Every immunoSEQ 96-well plate was sequenced on a dedicated single-read 150-cycle Illumina NextSeq 550 flow cell. As for how the authors treated the data: Because the immunoSEQ output held only junctional sequences and lacked quality scores, the filtering could not match the filtering applied to full-length reads. To assign V/J genes and CDR3, sequences were annotated using PyIR, a Python wrapper for IgBLAST v1.9, with IMGT germline references. Reads with weak V/J assignments (E-value above 1e-6), missing CDR3, stop codons, out-of-frame junctions, or ambiguous translated residues were removed. V3J clonotypes were defined by identical inferred V gene, J gene, and CDR3 amino acid sequence. Percentage overlap between repertoires was computed as shared unique clonotypes divided by the size of the smaller repertoire. RTK rarefaction, the Chao1 estimator, and Recon v2.1 estimates of unobserved clonotypes were used to assess repertoire richness. OLGA was used to compute generation probabilities for all TCRbeta clonotypes that the gDNA method yielded from a few donors. In TCRdb, the immuneACCESS table is reduced to in-frame sequences with V and J assigned. These tables do not hold every clone; where another copy was compared, an unresolved V gene accounts for under half, and the others remain unexplained. V and J calls and clone size are those listed in that table; D and trimming were worked out from the DNA. The table for this sample lists 600,000 or so clones; around 95% of them were counted only once. The ten top clones hold around 0.11% of the sample.

CD8 naive samples consisted of CD45RO-negative cells that were positively selected for CCR7, yielding a CD45RA+CCR7+ population without TemRA cells. Healthy HIV-negative adults with no recently reported acute infections or vaccinations were included as donors. Every donor was a Caucasian adult residing in Nashville, Tennessee, USA. Blood was collected by leukapheresis, and PBMCs were isolated by Ficoll-Histopaque density gradient centrifugation and then cryopreserved in liquid nitrogen vapor phase. Analytical flow cytometry was used to check the purity and quantity of each magnetically sorted T cell population. Genomic DNA was isolated from each sorted fraction and quantified by UV absorbance on a Nanodrop 2000c. The sequence was obtained from a woman aged 25 to 39 in good health. Sequencing was performed on naive CD8+ T cells sorted from blood. Explained via the paper, the cell subset or site label denotes: CD45RA+CCR7+.

The CDR3 corresponds to CASSQRRDRARNEAFF. The nucleotides are TGTGCCAGCAGCCAACGCCGGGACAGGGCTCGAAATGAAGCTTTCTTT. The sequence is built from TRBV14 and TRBJ1-1, with TRBD1 matching 9 junction bases. V is trimmed back by 2 bases and J by 7 bases, and the junction contains 11 bases that no gene match accounts for. Including cysteine and phenylalanine, the CDR3 has 16 amino acids. The retained sequence is limited to the CDR3, 48 bases, with the frame set at the first base. For CDR1 and CDR2, the germline V gene lists SGHDN and FVKESK.